This T cell receptor (beta chain) is drawn from a study of regulatory T cells in long-lasting Graves disease. The study's findings and limits: The persistent group shared around 2,600 public clonotypes, more than the 850 to 1,000 shared by new patients. Accuracy might have suffered from few samples. There were preferences for TRBV28, TRBJ1-2 and TRBJ2-5 in persistent disease. Peripheral blood alone, not thyroid tissue, underwent study.

Through Arm-PCR of CDR3 regions and iRepertoire HTBI primers, TCR beta libraries were built. TCRdb recomputed calls from the multiplex PCR reads with MiXCR, one row per CDR3 protein. The table records a few hundred thousand distinct CDR3 sequences, approximately 16% of them present only once. In this sample, this clonotype turned up many times. Its target is not known. The time point is: newly diagnosed GD, antithyroid drugs for less than 3 months. With RNA extracted from PBMCs as input, the TCR library was made. V dropped 8 bases and J dropped 4 bases, with 11 bases sitting between them. CDR1 is GTSNPN, CDR2 SVGIG, per germline (reference sequence). The length of the CDR3 is 11 residues.

The V call is TRBV30, the J call TRBJ1-2; perhaps TRBD1 as D (6 bases). The clonotype originates from a female donor with Graves disease. Material: peripheral blood mononuclear cells (PBMCs), obtained at new diagnosis, from a patient treated with antithyroid drugs. The CDR3 DNA follows: TGTGCCCAAGGGGGGGGCTATGGCTACACCTTC. Translating gives CAQGGGYGYTF.